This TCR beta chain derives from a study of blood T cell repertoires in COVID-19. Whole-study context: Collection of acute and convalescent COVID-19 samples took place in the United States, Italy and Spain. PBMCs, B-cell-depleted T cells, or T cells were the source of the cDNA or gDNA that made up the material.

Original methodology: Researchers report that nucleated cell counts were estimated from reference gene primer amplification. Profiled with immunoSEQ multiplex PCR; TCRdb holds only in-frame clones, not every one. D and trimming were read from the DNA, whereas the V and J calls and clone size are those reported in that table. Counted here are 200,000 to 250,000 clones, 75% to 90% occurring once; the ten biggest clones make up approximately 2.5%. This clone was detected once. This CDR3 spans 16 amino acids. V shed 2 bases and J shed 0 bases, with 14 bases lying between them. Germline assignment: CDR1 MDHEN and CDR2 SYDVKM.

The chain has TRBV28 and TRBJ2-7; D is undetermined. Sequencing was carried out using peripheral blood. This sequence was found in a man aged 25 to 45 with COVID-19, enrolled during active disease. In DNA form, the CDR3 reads TGTGCCAGCAGTTTACCGAGAGTCGGTAGCTCCTACGAGCAGTACTTC. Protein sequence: CASSLPRVGSSYEQYF.